This T cell receptor beta chain was profiled in a study of control samples from healthy donors and cancer patients. The data were produced by immunoSEQ multiplex PCR, yet TCRdb's version contains in-frame clones alone and is incomplete. The sample lists approximately 49,000 clones, roughly 87% seen once, with 1.6% in the top ten. Germline-derived CDR1 and CDR2 are KGHSH and LQKENI. Germline trimming cut 4 bases from V and 2 bases from J; bases unmatched to any gene: 9. This CDR3 has 18 amino acids. J is TRBJ2-1 and V is TRBV18, with TRBD1 matching 12 bases. This receptor was taken from a man aged 40-49 years with colorectal cancer. Sequences were obtained from PBMCs. As DNA, the CDR3 is TGTGCCAGCTCACGTCCCGGGACAGGGGGCCCCACCTACAATGAGCAGTTCTTC. Protein product: CASSRPGTGGPTYNEQFF.